This T cell receptor beta chain was retrieved from a study of Ad26.COV2.S vaccination and SARS-CoV-2 variants (dated by TCRdb to the early 2020s). Looking at the study overall: Donors in the vaccine arm were drawn from COV1001, a multicentre, randomized, double-blind, placebo-controlled phase I-IIa trial testing Ad26.COV2.S in healthy adults. Sequencing of the TCRbeta repertoire served to evaluate the specificity and breadth of SARS-CoV-2-reactive T cell receptors following Ad26.COV2.S vaccination. The TCR-sequenced set comprised about 32 samples: some 20 Ad26.COV2.S vaccine recipients, 5 placebo recipients and 8 SARS-CoV-2 convalescent individuals. Ad26.COV2.S was administered intramuscularly at a dose of 5x10^10 or 1x10^11 viral particles, either as one shot or as two shots given 56 days apart. Trial participants were randomized into five groups of five, in which low-dose or high-dose Ad26.COV2.S was given once or twice, or placebo was given on both occasions. Investigators remained blinded to trial group allocation during experiments and outcome assessment. Beyond this particular receptor, the publication reports: Vaccine and placebo recipients had comparable non-spike TCR breadth, which fits with the vaccine containing only spike. Ad26.COV2.S recipients had higher spike-specific TCR breadth than placebo recipients (P = 0.0014). Comparing responses between vaccine doses or regimens was not something the study was powered to do. After vaccination, substantial breadth of spike-specific CD8+ and CD4+ T cell responses was reported. It was noted by the authors that total T cell responses may have been underestimated by the TCR breadth and depth analyses.

V is pared back by 3 bases and J by 3 bases, with 13 bases lying between the germline termini. The germline V gene provides CDR1 SGHTS and CDR2 YDEGEE. The CDR3 numbers 14 residues from cysteine through phenylalanine. CDR3 DNA is the only sequence kept; it has 42 bases, read in frame from the first base. In the paper's terms, the treatment or condition label means: some 20 received Ad26.COV2.S at low or high dose, single or two shots; roughly 5 received placebo; per-sample allocation not given. Repertoires of vaccine and placebo recipients were sequenced from samples taken on day 63 after the first injection. In Cohort 1b, 25 to 30 adults aged 18-55 years were enrolled at a single site in Boston, USA, between 29 July and 7 August 2020. As a vaccine, Ad26.COV2.S was a replication-incompetent adenovirus type 26 vector that expressed a prefusion-stabilized SARS-CoV-2 spike protein derived from the original Wuhan strain.

The immunoSEQ Assay was used to sequence TCRbeta CDR3 regions. After extraction, genomic DNA underwent amplification by bias-controlled multiplex PCR, followed by high-throughput sequencing. Per the original workflow: Collapsing and filtering of sequences were performed to quantify the absolute abundance of each unique TCRbeta CDR3 region. T cell fraction was estimated by normalizing TCRbeta template counts to usable DNA, which was measured by amplifying reference genes present in all nucleated cells. Repertoire TCRs were annotated as SARS-CoV-2-specific by exact matching of V gene, CDR3 amino acid sequence and J gene to a known reactive TCR set. The reference SARS-CoV-2 TCR set came from MIRA and was filtered for enrichment in COVID-19-positive ImmuneCODE repertoires, removing public or cross-reactive TCRs. Using the MIRA antigens, annotated TCRs were further analysed by specific ORF or by position within an ORF. Depth was the summed frequency of annotated unique rearrangements, while breadth was defined as annotated unique rearrangements over total unique productive rearrangements. Two-sided Wilcoxon rank-sum tests were applied when comparing TCR breadth between groups. TCRdb obtained this table from immuneACCESS and retained in-frame rearrangements with V and J assigned. These tables miss some clones; where compared with another copy, unresolved V genes account for less than half of the shortfall, and the remainder is unexplained. The DNA was the basis for D and trimming; V, J and clone size are from that table. Here the sample has 350,000 to 450,000 clones; about nine tenths occur a single time. Around 3.6% of the sample is in the top ten clones.

Comment on this clone: It has no known antigen specificity. There are no base qualities to consult, and no much larger clone falls within one base.

The chain links TRBV5-8 with TRBJ2-7, with the D gene uncertain. The TCR originated in a person between 18 and 65 years old who received the Ad26.COV2.S COVID-19 vaccine or a placebo. The source was peripheral blood, collected in a trial of Ad26.COV2.S vaccine versus placebo. In nucleotides, the sequence is TGTGCCAGCAGCTCCTACTCGCGGTTCTACGAGCAGTACTTC. Its coded protein is CASSSYSRFYEQYF.